A single T cell receptor beta chain is shown here with its context. The data derive from a study of T cell changes during pregnancy in multiple sclerosis. Sequenced by immunoSEQ multiplex PCR; TCRdb stores in-frame clones only, minus some. The sample contains roughly 24,000 clones, about 88% of which appear only once. This sample comprised CD4+ T cells from peripheral blood mononuclear cells, obtained in the second trimester of pregnancy. The TCR was taken from a female donor in good health, enrolled as a control in a pregnancy study.

The CDR3 protein is CASSQDLSNWASGMAYEQYF. The CDR3 DNA reads as TGTGCCAGCAGCCAAGATCTGTCTAATTGGGCTAGCGGGATGGCCTACGAGCAGTACTTC. The chain employs TRBV4-2 and TRBJ2-7; TRBD2 agrees at 9 bases. CDR1 is LGHNA, CDR2 YNFKEQ, per germline. V lost 0 bases to trimming and J lost 2 bases; unmatched junction nucleotides: 17. The CDR3 loop spans 20 amino acids.